The T cell receptor beta chain under discussion was sequenced for a study of shared clonotypes between healthy human individuals. Broader study findings: Richness estimates generally favored naive over memory subsets. Clonotypes that were shared across four donors made up approximately 5% of naive CD4 clonotypes. A small donor pool kept down the genetic and exposure-history diversity that was represented.

Repertoires were generated with immunoSEQ multiplex PCR, while TCRdb's copy carries only in-frame clones and drops some. This sample has 2.3 million or so clones; 90% to 95% occur once, and the top ten carry 0.3% to 0.4%. Partitioning of CD4+ cells yielded a CD45RA+ naive subset and a CD45RA-negative memory subset. This clone has a single count. As yet, its antigen is unknown. Losses at the gene ends were 4 bases for V and 3 bases for J; bases not matched to a gene: 11. This CDR3 region has 16 residues. Germline V gives CDR1 MNHNS, CDR2 SASEGT. The sequence was collected from a man younger than 35 in good health. Some clones in this sample may be carry-over from other donors' samples. This chain connects TRBV6-1 to TRBJ2-7; 8 bases line up with TRBD1. Sequencing was performed on naive CD4+ T cells from PBMCs. The subset here: CD45RA+ positively selected. The CDR3 here is CASSVGTGRGGYEQYF. The CDR3 region has the DNA TGTGCCAGCAGTGTGGGGACAGGCAGAGGAGGCTACGAGCAGTACTTC.